These 14 T cell receptor beta chains share one sample of origin, sequenced in a study of shared clonotypes between healthy human individuals. Assay: immunoSEQ multiplex PCR; the TCRdb copy retains only in-frame clones and omits some. In the table there are about 680,000 clones, 74% of which are singletons. The sequenced sample consisted of memory CD4+ T cells sorted from blood. Noted subset: CD45RA-negative fraction. The receptors here all came from a woman aged 30 to 39 in good health.

This clone was seen a single time. The chain has TRBV15 and TRBJ2-7; 14 nucleotides line up with TRBD2. Germline V gene data show CDR1 as LNHNV and CDR2 as YYDKDF (reference sequence). This CDR3 region has 16 residues. V lost 0 bases and J lost 3; bases outside the gene matches: 1. In DNA form, the CDR3 reads TGTGCCACCAGCAGAGAGGGACTAGCGGGAGTCTACGAGCAGTACTTC. The encoded protein is CATSREGLAGVYEQYF.

The chain employs TRBV19 and TRBJ1-1; TRBD1 matches 7 bases. The CDR3 has 14 residues. CDR1 LNHDA and CDR2 SQIVND come from the germline V gene (reference sequence). V lost 5 bases and J lost 5; bases outside the gene matches: 8. The CDR3 region is CASSYQGVGTEAFF. DNA for the CDR3: TGTGCCAGTAGTTACCAGGGGGTGGGAACTGAAGCTTTCTTT.

The chain is built from TRBV7-2 and TRBJ2-1; D call uncertain. This CDR3 region has 16 residues. Germline CDR1 and CDR2: SGHTA and FQGNSA. V lost 0 bases, J lost 3 bases, and 12 bases lay in between. The CDR3: CASSLAMARVYNEQFF. CDR3 DNA: TGTGCCAGCAGCTTAGCTATGGCGCGCGTCTACAATGAGCAGTTCTTC.

The rearrangement joins TRBV20-1 to TRBJ1-1; no clear D gene. The CDR3 sequence is 11 residues long. The V end was cut by 0 bases, the J end by 7 bases, with 6 bases between. In germline, CDR1 is DFQATT, CDR2 SNEGSKA (reference sequence). CDR3 DNA: TGCAGTGCTAGAGATATCGGTGAAGCTTTCTTT. As protein: CSARDIGEAFF.

The gene calls are TRBV5-4 and TRBJ2-7; 12 bases fit TRBD2. V lost 4 bases and J lost 1; bases outside the gene matches: 3. There are 15 residues in the CDR3. The V gene's germline CDR1 is SGHNT and CDR2 YYREEE (reference sequence). The CDR3 coding sequence is TGTGCCAGCAGCGTCGGGACTAGCGGGTCCTACGAGCAGTACTTC. Encoded protein: CASSVGTSGSYEQYF. Supplemented by reference TRBV5-4 and TRBJ2-7, the full variable domain reads ETGVTQSPTHLIKTRGQQVTLRCSSQSGHNTVSWYQQALGQGPQFIFQYYREEENGRGNFPPRFSGLQFPNYSSELNVNALELDDSALYLCASSVGTSGSYEQYFGPGTRLTVT.

The genes are TRBV29-1 and TRBJ2-1; the D is unclear. Looked up from germline, CDR1 is SQVTM and CDR2 is ANQGSEA. The CDR3 covers 13 residues. Trimming shortened V by 3 bases and J by 5 bases, and 11 bases separated the two germline ends. Here the CDR3 DNA reads TGCAGCGTTGATTCCGTCTCGAACAATGAGCAGTTCTTC. Translating it yields CSVDSVSNNEQFF.

The gene calls are TRBV28 and TRBJ1-5; D remains ambiguous. In germline, CDR1 is MDHEN, CDR2 SYDVKM. The CDR3 consists of 16 residues. V lost 2 bases, J lost 9 bases, and 20 bases lay in between. The CDR3 coding sequence is TGTGCCAGCAGTTTAGTTCTCAGGACGGGCGGTTGGCCCCAGCATTTT. The encoded protein is CASSLVLRTGGWPQHF. Drawing the rest from reference TRBV28 and TRBJ1-5, the complete variable domain is DVKVTQSSRYLVKRTGEKVFLECVQDMDHENMFWYRQDPGLGLRLIYFSYDVKMKEKGDIPEGYSVSREKKERFSLILESASTNQTSMYLCASSLVLRTGGWPQHFGDGTRLSIL.

Comments on this clone: A much larger clone is a single base away; this may be a read error. This sample also contains other DNA sequences that code for the same CDR3. The chain has TRBV28 and TRBJ2-2, with D unclear. The germline V gene encodes CDR1 MDHEN and CDR2 SYDVKM. The germline V and J ends were trimmed by 6 bases and 1 base, with 3 bases remaining between them. The CDR3 runs to 12 residues. This CDR3 reads CASSQNTGELFF. Written as DNA, the CDR3 is TGTGCCAGCAGCCAGAACACCGGGGAGCTGTTTTTT. Full variable domain (remainder filled in from reference TRBV28 and TRBJ2-2): DVKVTQSSRYLVKRTGEKVFLECVQDMDHENMFWYRQDPGLGLRLIYFSYDVKMKEKGDIPEGYSVSREKKERFSLILESASTNQTSMYLCASSQNTGELFFGEGSRLTVL.

The rearrangement joins TRBV5-1 to TRBJ1-5; no definite D call. The V end was cut by 4 bases, the J end by 10 bases, with 15 bases between. Germline-derived CDR1 and CDR2 are SGHRS and YFSETQ. The CDR3 extends over 13 amino acids. The CDR3 region is CASSPGLSDPQHF. CDR3 sequence (DNA): TGCGCCAGCAGCCCCGGACTGAGCGATCCCCAGCATTTT.

This clone has just one count. The genes are TRBV28 and TRBJ2-7, with 12 bases fitting TRBD2. The germline CDR1 and CDR2 sequences are MDHEN and SYDVKM. Trimming cost V 6 bases and J 4 bases; bases outside gene matches: 7. CDR3 length equals 15 residues. The CDR3 sequence is CASRLGTSGSYEQYF. CDR3 nucleotides: TGTGCCAGCAGACTTGGGACTAGCGGGTCGTACGAGCAGTACTTC.

In its sample, this clone was seen a few times. This rearrangement joins TRBV27 to TRBJ2-7, with 11 positions matching TRBD1. Germline loops: CDR1 MNHEY, CDR2 SMNVEV (reference sequence). The V and J ends lost 6 bases and 3 bases, in that order; junction bases with no gene match: 4. This CDR3 is 14 amino acids long. CDR3 nucleotides: TGTGCCAGCAGGGGACAGGGGGAGTTCTACGAGCAGTACTTC. It yields the protein CASRGQGEFYEQYF.

V gene TRBV27 combines with J gene TRBJ2-7; 7 nucleotides agree with TRBD2. CDR1 MNHEY and CDR2 SMNVEV come from the germline V gene (reference sequence). V lost 6 bases, J lost 1 base, and 6 bases stayed unmatched. The length of the CDR3 is 14 residues. CDR3 nucleotides: TGTGCCAGCAGGAGGGACTATCGGTCCTACGAGCAGTACTTC. This sequence encodes CASRRDYRSYEQYF.

With regard to this clone: Additional DNA sequences in this sample encode the identical CDR3. This chain uses TRBV18 with TRBJ2-5; 8 nucleotides match TRBD1. Germline assignment: CDR1 KGHSH and CDR2 LQKENI. The CDR3 covers 14 residues. V gave up 1 base and J gave up 3 bases; unmatched junction bases: 1. The DNA of the CDR3 is TGTGCCAGCTCACCACGACAGGGGAAAGAGACCCAGTACTTC. Its translation is CASSPRQGKETQYF.

The chain recombines TRBV18 with TRBJ1-1, with TRBD1 matching 8 bases. Germline lookup yields CDR1 KGHSH and CDR2 LQKENI. The CDR3 is made up of 19 amino acids. V was clipped by 3 bases and J by 0 bases; unmatched bases: 15. The DNA for the CDR3 is TGTGCCAGCTCACCTCCCGGGGGGACAGGCGAACTCATGAACACTGAAGCTTTCTTT. This sequence encodes CASSPPGGTGELMNTEAFF.